This is a list of T cell receptor beta chains from one sample in a study of control samples from healthy donors and cancer patients. TCRdb keeps only in-frame clones here, not all; method: immunoSEQ multiplex PCR. The data contain some 130,000 clones, over 75% of them singletons. Sequencing used blood. Every receptor here comes from a man between 35 and 55 years old in good health. The CDR3 runs from the conserved cysteine through the conserved F or W. Fields, in order: clone size, D gene, V gene, J gene, CDR3 DNA, CDR3 protein. The D gene is left open where the match is weak. The size field is filled for only some rows; it gives once, few, many or a size class.

-	-	TRBV6-5	TRBJ2-7	TGTGCCAGCAGTTACGGGTCGGGGCTGAGCGAGCAGTACTTC	CASSYGSGLSEQYF
once	-	TRBV5-8	TRBJ2-1	TGTGCCAGCAGCTCCTCGGGGATCCCCTACAATGAGCAGTTCTTC	CASSSSGIPYNEQFF
once	-	TRBV4-2	TRBJ2-1	TGTGCCAGCAGCCAAGCGCTAGGAGATGAGCAGTTCTTC	CASSQALGDEQFF
-	TRBD1	TRBV11-1	TRBJ1-1	TGTGCCAGCAGCTTAAGCGACAGGGGGAACACTGAAGCTTTCTTT	CASSLSDRGNTEAFF
-	-	TRBV5-1	TRBJ2-1	TGCGCCAGCAGCTTGGGCAATGAGCAGTTCTTC	CASSLGNEQFF
-	TRBD1	TRBV19	TRBJ1-5	TGTGCCAGTACGCAACAGGGGAGAATCGATCAGCCCCAGCATTTT	CASTQQGRIDQPQHF
-	-	TRBV18	TRBJ1-2	TGTGCCAGCTCACCCCCCGGGGTAAAGGGGTTCTATGGCTACACCTTC	CASSPPGVKGFYGYTF
-	-	TRBV7-9	TRBJ1-1	TGTGCCAGCAGCTTAGTAGGGATGAACACTGAAGCTTTCTTT	CASSLVGMNTEAFF
-	-	TRBV6-5	TRBJ2-3	TGTGCCAGCAGCGAGGGGGGGCGCGCCGGAGATACGCAGTATTTT	CASSEGGRAGDTQYF
-	-	TRBV7-9	TRBJ1-2	TGTGCCAGCACCCGATCGGGGGATAATGGCTACACCTTC	CASTRSGDNGYTF
-	-	TRBV5-1	TRBJ2-2	TGCGCCAGCAGCTTGGCCGACGCCGGGGAGCTGTTTTTT	CASSLADAGELFF
once	TRBD1	TRBV6-4	TRBJ1-2	TGTGCCAGCAGTAGGGGAGGACAGGGCGGCGGCTACACCTTC	CASSRGGQGGGYTF
-	-	TRBV4-2	TRBJ2-7	TGTGCCAGCAGCCAAGAGTCCCGGGGACCTTCCGAGCAGTACTTC	CASSQESRGPSEQYF
-	-	TRBV18	TRBJ1-3	TGTGCCAGCCTAACCGGGGGAAACACCATATATTTT	CASLTGGNTIYF
-	-	TRBV11-3	TRBJ2-3	TGTGCCAGCAGCTCCGGGTCGAGCTGGAGCACAGATACGCAGTATTTT	CASSSGSSWSTDTQYF
-	TRBD2	TRBV7-2	TRBJ2-3	TGTGCCAGCAGCCCCGGGACTAGCGTTCGATCAGATACGCAGTATTTT	CASSPGTSVRSDTQYF
once	-	TRBV6-2/TRBV6-3	TRBJ2-1	TGTGCCAGCAGCACGGGACCTTACAATGAGCAGTTCTTC	CASSTGPYNEQFF
-	-	TRBV5-6	TRBJ1-5	TGTGCCAGCAGCTTGCTAGGGGGACCGAGCAATCAGCCCCAGCATTTT	CASSLLGGPSNQPQHF
-	-	TRBV6-5	TRBJ1-6	TGTGCCAGCGCTAAGGGGGGCAGGCCACCCCTCCACTTT	CASAKGGRPPLHF
-	TRBD1	TRBV11-2	TRBJ2-1	TGTGCCAGCGAGCACGACAGGGGATCTCTCGATGAGCAGTTCTTC	CASEHDRGSLDEQFF
-	-	TRBV30	TRBJ1-3	TGTGCCTGGAGCGCTACTCGGCCCGGAAACACCATATATTTT	CAWSATRPGNTIYF
-	TRBD1	TRBV6-4	TRBJ1-2	TGTGCCAGCAGTGCAGGGGGAGGCTACACCTTC	CASSAGGGYTF
-	-	TRBV2	TRBJ1-2	TGTACCAGCAGTTATGCGCGGACGGTGGGGTATGGCTACACCTTC	CTSSYARTVGYGYTF
-	TRBD1	TRBV24-1	TRBJ2-3	TGTGCCACCAGTGATCGGACAGGGGGTAGTGGAGATACGCAGTATTTT	CATSDRTGGSGDTQYF
-	-	TRBV7-8	TRBJ2-2	TGTGCCAGCAGCTTAGACCCCGCAGCCGGGGAGCTGTTTTTT	CASSLDPAAGELFF
-	-	TRBV24-1	TRBJ2-1	TGTGCCACCAGTGACAACAAGCAGGGTTGGGAAGTGAATGAGCAGTTCTTC	CATSDNKQGWEVNEQFF
-	-	TRBV7-2	TRBJ2-2	TGTGCCAGCACCACGAGGGCCACCGGGGAGCTGTTTTTT	CASTTRATGELFF
-	TRBD1	TRBV10-3	TRBJ1-6	TGTGCCAGCTCCGGGACAGCAAATTCACCCCTCCACTTT	CASSGTANSPLHF